This T cell receptor beta chain derives from a study of shared T cell receptors in the human thymus (TCRdb year 2021). General notes on the study: The study examined how self-reactive, shared T-cell receptor alpha chains are generated in the human thymus.

V and J are truncated by 6 bases and 2 bases respectively, leaving an intervening sequence of 17 bases. CDR1 is given as MDHEN and CDR2 as SYDVKM, both from the germline V gene. The CDR3 measures 16 amino acids from cysteine to phenylalanine. Of the read, only the CDR3 DNA is kept; its 48 bases are in frame from base 1. Libraries were prepared through the immunoSEQ multiplex PCR assay. This is the immuneACCESS table as TCRdb keeps it, with only in-frame sequences that have V and J called. A part of the clones is gone; compared with another copy, unresolved V genes explain less than half, and the rest is unexplained. Present in this sample are about 380,000 clones, roughly 94% of which were seen just once. Approximately 0.02% of the sample lies in the top ten. As for this clone: Its antigen is still unknown. The input lacks base qualities; no much larger clone sits a single base away.

The chain is encoded by TRBV28 joined to TRBJ1-5; tentative D gene TRBD1, with 5 bases matching. The sequence was obtained from a human donor. Input material: thymocytes. The nucleotide sequence reads TGTGCCAGCAGCCATAAACGGGGGATTTGCAATCAGCCCCAGCATTTT. It specifies CASSHKRGICNQPQHF.